The 10 T cell receptor beta chains below all came from one sample that was sequenced in a study of blood T cell repertoires in COVID-19. The method was immunoSEQ multiplex PCR; TCRdb's version includes in-frame clones alone and lacks a portion of them. Here the sample spans fewer than 200,000 clones, 70% to 85% being singletons. Material: PBMCs or T cells enriched from blood (not recorded which). These receptors all come from an older woman with acute COVID-19.

V usage is TRBV5-4 and J usage is TRBJ1-1, with D perhaps matching TRBD1 (6 bases). CDR1 and CDR2 (germline): SGHNT, YYREEE (reference sequence). CDR3 length: 17 amino acids. Trimming cost V 0 bases and J 1 base, with 16 bases left between them. CDR3 residues: CASSLAAGANRNTEAFF. CDR3 in DNA: TGTGCCAGCAGCTTGGCGGCGGGGGCGAATCGGAACACTGAAGCTTTCTTT.

This clone was recorded only once. V and J are TRBV18 and TRBJ1-1; no firm D call. With 0 bases removed from V and 4 bases from J, the gap between germline ends came to 15 bases. Germline V gene sequence: CDR1 KGHSH, CDR2 LQKENI. The CDR3 has 16 amino acids. The CDR3 DNA sequence: TGTGCCAGCTCACCACCCTTCGGCCAGGCGGGCACTGAAGCTTTCTTT. Translation gives CASSPPFGQAGTEAFF.

The V call is TRBV29-1, the J call TRBJ1-1; perhaps TRBD1 as D (5 bases). The CDR3 extends over 12 amino acids. V gave up 6 bases and J gave up 4 bases, with 12 bases separating them. Germline loops: CDR1 SQVTM, CDR2 ANQGSEA. CDR3 region: CSVRDSGTEAFF. CDR3 coding DNA: TGCAGCGTCCGGGACTCTGGCACTGAAGCTTTCTTT.

The CDR3 region is CATSDPQGSAKNIQYF. The CDR3, as DNA: TGTGCCACCAGTGATCCACAGGGGTCCGCCAAAAACATTCAGTACTTC. This rearrangement joins TRBV24-1 to TRBJ2-4; 7 nucleotides align to TRBD1. The J segment lost 1 base and the V segment lost 3 bases, leaving 5 bases of the junction unmatched. This CDR3 region has 16 residues. Germline CDR1 and CDR2: KGHDR and SFDVKD.

The chain employs TRBV6-5 and TRBJ1-1, with D possibly matching TRBD1 (5 bases). Germline assignment: CDR1 MNHEY and CDR2 SVGAGI. V lost 4 bases and J 1 base, leaving 16 bases between the germline ends. The CDR3 spans 16 residues. CDR3 nucleotide sequence: TGTGCCAGCAGTTTTGTAATTCAGGGAAGGAACACTGAAGCTTTCTTT. This sequence encodes CASSFVIQGRNTEAFF.

This clone was seen just once. The rearrangement uses TRBV11-2 and TRBJ1-4; D is ambiguous. Germline V gene lookup returns CDR1 SGHAT and CDR2 FQNNGV. The CDR3 length is 14 residues. V was shortened by 1 base and J by 8 bases, with 11 bases between the two germline ends. The CDR3, as DNA: TGTGCCAGCAGCTTAGTCCCAGGAGGAGAAAAACTGTTTTTT. Translated: CASSLVPGGEKLFF.

The J gene is TRBJ2-1, the V gene TRBV14; D is possibly TRBD2 (5 bases). The CDR3 runs 13 residues. Trimming cost V 4 bases and J 4 bases, with 8 bases left between them. CDR1 SGHDN and CDR2 FVKESK come from the germline V gene. As DNA, the CDR3 is TGTGCCAGCAGCCGCCCGGGATACAATGAGCAGTTCTTC. This gives the protein CASSRPGYNEQFF.

V usage is TRBV2 and J usage is TRBJ2-4, with TRBD2 identical over 7 bases. The CDR3 covers 15 residues. With V trimmed by 6 bases and J by 7 bases, 12 bases remained unmatched. Germline-derived CDR1 and CDR2 are SNHLY and FYNNEI. The CDR3 DNA sequence: TGTGCCAGCAGACGATCTAGCGGCGGGGGTAACATTCAGTACTTC. Its translation is CASRRSSGGGNIQYF.

The V call is TRBV6-5, the J call TRBJ1-1, with 9 positions matching TRBD1. CDR1 and CDR2 (germline): MNHEY, SVGAGI. The ends lost 8 bases at V and 5 bases at J; junction bases unmatched: 9. This CDR3 comprises 14 residues. Written as DNA, the CDR3 is TGTGCCAGCGGAGGACAGGGGTCAGGAACTGAAGCTTTCTTT. Translated: CASGGQGSGTEAFF.

The chain combines TRBV27 with TRBJ2-3, with 9 nucleotides matching TRBD1. The ends lost 5 bases at V and 0 bases at J; junction bases unmatched: 15. CDR3 size: 19 residues. CDR1 is MNHEY and CDR2 is SMNVEV in the germline V gene (reference sequence). The CDR3 protein is CASSPGRDRANPSTDTQYF. The CDR3 nucleotides read TGTGCCAGCAGTCCCGGCCGGGACAGGGCAAACCCTAGCACAGATACGCAGTATTTT.